This T cell receptor beta chain was recovered during a study of T cells in tuberculosis (dated by TCRdb to 2017 to 2018). A note on the overall study: The study combined CD1B tetramers and high-throughput TCR immunosequencing to characterize T cells specific for the mycobacterial lipid antigen glucose monomycolate (GMM). PBMC from active tuberculosis patients were archived either before standard anti-tuberculosis treatment began or within 7 days of its start. In a South African clinical cohort, IGRA-negative adolescents, IGRA-positive adolescents with latent tuberculosis and adults with active tuberculosis were compared, with 10 to 11 people in each group.

In the germline V gene, CDR1 corresponds to ENHRY and CDR2 to SYGVKD. The CDR3 starts with the cysteine, ends with the phenylalanine, and has 13 residues. Left in the record is the CDR3 DNA by itself, 39 bases read in frame from the first base. Relative to germline, V is 6 bases shorter and J is 0 bases shorter, with 8 bases between their ends. TCR libraries were generated with the immunoSEQ multiplex PCR assay, using TCR-beta and/or TCR-alpha/delta assays for each sample. The Illumina high-throughput platform was used to sequence the amplified TCR libraries. The study's own analysis went as follows. Clustering and dimensionality reduction were performed using pairwise TCRdist distances among GMM-specific receptors from ex vivo sorted or in vitro expanded T cells. The score assigned to each clinical repertoire was mean NN-distance, meaning the average TCRdist to the nearest 10% of tetramer-positive reference sequences. GEM TCR motif frequency was calculated as the fraction of unique TCRs that matched known GEM sequences by V/J usage and CDR3 length. Active tuberculosis was classified by linear discriminant analysis with leave-one-out cross-validation, implemented in scikit-learn. TCRdb carries this immuneACCESS record with in-frame sequences only. Its versions omit some clonotypes, under half of them owing to an unresolved V gene in the studies checked, with the rest unexplained. V and J calls and clone size are those listed in that table; D and trimming were worked out from the DNA. This sample lists over 30,000 clones; 93% were detected once. About 10% of the sample belongs to the ten largest clones.

What the work shows at the level of the full study, not this receptor alone: The smaller NN-distances in active tuberculosis patients were driven in part by shorter CDR3-alpha lengths, while the difference seen for TCR-beta was not statistically significant. Clinical samples were selected based on which cryopreserved specimens were available, and the active tuberculosis cases were adults whereas the controls were adolescents. Smaller mean NN-distances to GMM-specific TCRs were observed in active tuberculosis TCR-alpha repertoires than in IGRA-negative controls, suggesting clonal expansion of GMM-specific TCRs. Using GEM motif frequencies, a classifier achieved roughly 72% accuracy, whereas a classifier built on the diverse GMM-specific repertoire got to 87% accuracy (AUROC roughly 0.9).

This clone was recorded only once. Its antigen specificity is not known. The sample holds no much larger clone one base away, and base qualities are not on file. In the paper's terms, the time point label means: new active TB diagnosis, blood taken before or within 7 days of starting treatment. Active tuberculosis patients were HIV-seronegative South African adults aged 18 years or older with a new diagnosis. Confirmation of active tuberculosis came from positive sputum smear microscopy and/or a positive M. tuberculosis culture. Immunosequencing was performed on unsorted cryopreserved PBMC, with 90,000 to 100,000 T cells per clinical donor covered on average.

The clonotype comes from an adult with tuberculosis. The specimen was PBMCs, collected at tuberculosis diagnosis. The chain links TRBV10-3 with TRBJ1-1, with TRBD1 perhaps the D gene, on 6 matching bases. The bases read TGTGCCATCAGGGACAGCCTGAACACTGAAGCTTTCTTT. Translated, it gives CAIRDSLNTEAFF.